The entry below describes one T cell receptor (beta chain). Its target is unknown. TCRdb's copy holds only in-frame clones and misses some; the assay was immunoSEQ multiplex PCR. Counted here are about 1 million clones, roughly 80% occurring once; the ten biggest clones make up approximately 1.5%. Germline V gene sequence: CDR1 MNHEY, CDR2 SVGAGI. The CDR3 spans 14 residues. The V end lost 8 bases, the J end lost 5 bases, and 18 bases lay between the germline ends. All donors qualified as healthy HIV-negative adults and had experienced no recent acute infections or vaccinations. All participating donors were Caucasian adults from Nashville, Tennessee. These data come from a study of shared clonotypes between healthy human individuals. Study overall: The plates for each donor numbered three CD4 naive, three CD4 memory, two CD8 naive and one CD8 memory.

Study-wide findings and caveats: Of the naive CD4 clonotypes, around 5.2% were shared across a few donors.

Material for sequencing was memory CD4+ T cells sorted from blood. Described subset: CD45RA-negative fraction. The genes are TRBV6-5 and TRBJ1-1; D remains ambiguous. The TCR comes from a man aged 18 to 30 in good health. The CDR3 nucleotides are TGTGCCAGCTTATGGCGTCGGGGTGGGACTGAAGCTTTCTTT. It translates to CASLWRRGGTEAFF.